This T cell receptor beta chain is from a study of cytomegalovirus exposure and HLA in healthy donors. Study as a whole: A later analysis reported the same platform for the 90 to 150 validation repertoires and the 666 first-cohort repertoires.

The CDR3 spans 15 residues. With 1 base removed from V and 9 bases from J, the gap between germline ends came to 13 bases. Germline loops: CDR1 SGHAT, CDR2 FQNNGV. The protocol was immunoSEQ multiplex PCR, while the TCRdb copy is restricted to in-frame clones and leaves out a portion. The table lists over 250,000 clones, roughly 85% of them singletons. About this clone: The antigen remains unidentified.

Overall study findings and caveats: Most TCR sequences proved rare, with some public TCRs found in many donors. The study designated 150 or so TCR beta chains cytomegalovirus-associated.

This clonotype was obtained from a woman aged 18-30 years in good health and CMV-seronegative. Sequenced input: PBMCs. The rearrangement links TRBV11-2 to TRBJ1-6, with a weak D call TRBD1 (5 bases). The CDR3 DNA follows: TGTGCCAGCAGCTTAGCCAGGGTAAAAGGTTCACCCCTCCACTTT. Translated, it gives CASSLARVKGSPLHF.